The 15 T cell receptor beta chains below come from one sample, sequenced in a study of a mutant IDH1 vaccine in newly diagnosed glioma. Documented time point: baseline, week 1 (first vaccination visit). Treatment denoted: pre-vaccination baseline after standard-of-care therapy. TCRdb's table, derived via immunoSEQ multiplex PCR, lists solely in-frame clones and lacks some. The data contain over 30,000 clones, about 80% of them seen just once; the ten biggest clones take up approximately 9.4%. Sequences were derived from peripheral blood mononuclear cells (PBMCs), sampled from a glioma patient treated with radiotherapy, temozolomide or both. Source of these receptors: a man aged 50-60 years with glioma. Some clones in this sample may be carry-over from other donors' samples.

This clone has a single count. CDR3 residues: CASSIGQSLGELFF. CDR3 sequence (DNA): TGTGCCAGTAGTATAGGGCAGTCTCTCGGGGAGCTGTTTTTT. The J gene is TRBJ2-2, the V gene TRBV19; no definite D call. The CDR3 has 14 residues. Per the germline V gene, CDR1 is LNHDA and CDR2 is SQIVND (reference sequence). Trimming left V 1 base short and J 7 bases short, with 10 bases between.

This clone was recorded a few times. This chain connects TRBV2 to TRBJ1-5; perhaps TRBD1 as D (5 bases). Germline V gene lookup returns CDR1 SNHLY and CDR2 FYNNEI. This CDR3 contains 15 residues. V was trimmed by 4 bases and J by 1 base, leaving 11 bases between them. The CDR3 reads CASSAMAGSNQPQHF. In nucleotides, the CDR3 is TGTGCCAGCAGTGCGATGGCAGGGAGCAATCAGCCCCAGCATTTT.

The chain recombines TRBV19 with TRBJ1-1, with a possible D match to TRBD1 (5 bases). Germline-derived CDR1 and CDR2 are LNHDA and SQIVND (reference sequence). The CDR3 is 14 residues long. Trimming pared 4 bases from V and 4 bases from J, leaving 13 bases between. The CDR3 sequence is CASSRQGRGTEAFF. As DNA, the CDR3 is TGTGCCAGTAGTAGGCAGGGTCGTGGCACTGAAGCTTTCTTT.

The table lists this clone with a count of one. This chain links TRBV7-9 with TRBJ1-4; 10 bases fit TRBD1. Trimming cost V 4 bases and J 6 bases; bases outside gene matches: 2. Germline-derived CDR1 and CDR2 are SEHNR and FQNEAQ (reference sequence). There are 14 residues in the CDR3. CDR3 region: CASSSDRGHEKLFF. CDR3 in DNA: TGTGCCAGCAGCTCAGACAGGGGGCATGAAAAACTGTTTTTT.

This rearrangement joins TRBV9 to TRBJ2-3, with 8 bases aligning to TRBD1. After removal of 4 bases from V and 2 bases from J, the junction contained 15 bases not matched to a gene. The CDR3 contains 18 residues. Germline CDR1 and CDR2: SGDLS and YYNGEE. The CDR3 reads CASSPGDRLLPVTDTQYF. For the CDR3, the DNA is TGTGCCAGCAGCCCTGGGGACAGGCTTCTACCTGTCACAGATACGCAGTATTTT.

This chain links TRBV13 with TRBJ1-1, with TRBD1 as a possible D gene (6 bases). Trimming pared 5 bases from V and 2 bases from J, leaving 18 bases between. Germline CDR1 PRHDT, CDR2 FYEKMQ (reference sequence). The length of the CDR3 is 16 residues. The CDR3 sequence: CASSPVGGGDNTEAFF. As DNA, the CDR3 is TGTGCCAGCAGCCCCGTTGGGGGCGGTGATAACACTGAAGCTTTCTTT.

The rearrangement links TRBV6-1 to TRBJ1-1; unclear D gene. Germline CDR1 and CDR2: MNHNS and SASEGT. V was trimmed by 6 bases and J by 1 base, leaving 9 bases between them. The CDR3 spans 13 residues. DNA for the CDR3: TGTGCCAGCAGGATGACGACGAACACTGAAGCTTTCTTT. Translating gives CASRMTTNTEAFF.

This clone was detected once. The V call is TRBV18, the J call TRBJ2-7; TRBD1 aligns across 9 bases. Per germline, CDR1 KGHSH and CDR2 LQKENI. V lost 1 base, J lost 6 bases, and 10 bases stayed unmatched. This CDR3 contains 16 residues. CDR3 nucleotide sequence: TGTGCCAGCTCACCACGTCCCGGGACAGGGCCCGGCGAGCAGTACTTC. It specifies CASSPRPGTGPGEQYF. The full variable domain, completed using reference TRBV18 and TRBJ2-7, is NAGVMQNPRHLVRRRGQEARLRCSPMKGHSHVYWYRQLPEEGLKFMVYLQKENIIDESGMPKERFSAEFPKEGPSILRIQQVVRGDSAAYFCASSPRPGTGPGEQYFGPGTRLTVT.

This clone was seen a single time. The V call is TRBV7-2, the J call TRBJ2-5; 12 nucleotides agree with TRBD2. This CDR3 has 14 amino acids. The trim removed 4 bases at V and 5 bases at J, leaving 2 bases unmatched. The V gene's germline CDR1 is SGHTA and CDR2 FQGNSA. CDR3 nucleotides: TGTGCCAGCAGCTGGACTAGCGGGGAGGAGACCCAGTACTTC. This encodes CASSWTSGEETQYF. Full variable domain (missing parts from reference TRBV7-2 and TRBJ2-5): GAGVSQSPSNKVTEKGKDVELRCDPISGHTALYWYRQSLGQGLEFLIYFQGNSAPDKSGLPSDRFSAERTGGSVSTLTIQRTQQEDSAVYLCASSWTSGEETQYFGPGTRLLVL.

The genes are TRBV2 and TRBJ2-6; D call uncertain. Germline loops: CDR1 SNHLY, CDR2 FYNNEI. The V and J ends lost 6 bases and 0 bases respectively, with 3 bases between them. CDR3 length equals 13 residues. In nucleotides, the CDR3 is TGTGCCAGCAGGGTCTCTGGGGCCAACGTCCTGACTTTC. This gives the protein CASRVSGANVLTF.

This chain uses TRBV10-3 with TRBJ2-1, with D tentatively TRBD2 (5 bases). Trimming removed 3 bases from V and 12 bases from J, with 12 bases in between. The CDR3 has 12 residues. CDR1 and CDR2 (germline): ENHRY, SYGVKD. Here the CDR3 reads CAISEGGGPQFF. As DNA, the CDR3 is TGTGCCATCAGTGAAGGTGGAGGCCCGCAGTTCTTC.

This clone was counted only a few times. The CDR3: CASSPLGRANYGYTF. CDR3 in DNA: TGTGCCAGCAGCCCCCTGGGCAGAGCTAACTATGGCTACACCTTC. The chain joins TRBV7-9 to TRBJ1-2; D is unclear. The ends were cut back, 5 bases at V and 0 bases at J, with 13 bases in the middle. This CDR3 spans 15 amino acids. CDR1 and CDR2 (germline): SEHNR, FQNEAQ (reference sequence). The full variable domain, in which reference TRBV7-9 and TRBJ1-2 provide the parts outside the CDR3, is DTGVSQNPRHKITKRGQNVTFRCDPISEHNRLYWYRQTLGQGPEFLTYFQNEAQLEKSRLLSDRFSAERPKGSFSTLEIQRTEQGDSAMYLCASSPLGRANYGYTFGSGTRLTVV.

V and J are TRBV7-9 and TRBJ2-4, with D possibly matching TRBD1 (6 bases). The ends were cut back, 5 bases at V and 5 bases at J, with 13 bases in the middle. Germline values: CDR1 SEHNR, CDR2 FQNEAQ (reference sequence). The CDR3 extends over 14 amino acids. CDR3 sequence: CASSPTGPENIQYF. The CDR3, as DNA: TGTGCCAGCAGCCCCACAGGGCCGGAAAACATTCAGTACTTC. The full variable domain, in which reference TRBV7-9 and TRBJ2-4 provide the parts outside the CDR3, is DTGVSQNPRHKITKRGQNVTFRCDPISEHNRLYWYRQTLGQGPEFLTYFQNEAQLEKSRLLSDRFSAERPKGSFSTLEIQRTEQGDSAMYLCASSPTGPENIQYFGAGTRLSVL.

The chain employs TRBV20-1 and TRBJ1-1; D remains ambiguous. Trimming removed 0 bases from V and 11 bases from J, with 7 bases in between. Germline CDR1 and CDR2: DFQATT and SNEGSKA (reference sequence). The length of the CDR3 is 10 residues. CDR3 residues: CSAREVEAFF. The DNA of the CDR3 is TGCAGTGCTAGAGAGGTGGAGGCTTTCTTT.

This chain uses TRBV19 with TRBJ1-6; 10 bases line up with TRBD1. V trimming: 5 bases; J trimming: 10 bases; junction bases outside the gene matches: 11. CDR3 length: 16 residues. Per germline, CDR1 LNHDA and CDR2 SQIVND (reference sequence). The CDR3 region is CASSDRDRGQRSPLHF. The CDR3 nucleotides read TGTGCCAGTAGTGACCGGGACAGGGGACAGCGGTCACCCCTCCACTTT.